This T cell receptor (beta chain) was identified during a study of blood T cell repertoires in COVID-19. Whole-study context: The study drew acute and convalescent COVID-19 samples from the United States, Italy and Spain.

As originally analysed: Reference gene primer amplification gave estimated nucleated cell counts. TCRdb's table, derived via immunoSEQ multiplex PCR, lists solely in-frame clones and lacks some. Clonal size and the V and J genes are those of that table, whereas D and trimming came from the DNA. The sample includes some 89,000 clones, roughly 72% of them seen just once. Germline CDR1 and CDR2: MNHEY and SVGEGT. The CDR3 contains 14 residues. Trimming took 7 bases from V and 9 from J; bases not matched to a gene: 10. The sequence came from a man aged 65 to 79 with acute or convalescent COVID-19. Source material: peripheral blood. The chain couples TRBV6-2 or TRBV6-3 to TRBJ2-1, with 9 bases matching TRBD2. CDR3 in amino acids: CASTPSGRTGEQFF. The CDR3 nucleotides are TGTGCCAGCACCCCCAGCGGGAGGACCGGTGAGCAGTTCTTC.